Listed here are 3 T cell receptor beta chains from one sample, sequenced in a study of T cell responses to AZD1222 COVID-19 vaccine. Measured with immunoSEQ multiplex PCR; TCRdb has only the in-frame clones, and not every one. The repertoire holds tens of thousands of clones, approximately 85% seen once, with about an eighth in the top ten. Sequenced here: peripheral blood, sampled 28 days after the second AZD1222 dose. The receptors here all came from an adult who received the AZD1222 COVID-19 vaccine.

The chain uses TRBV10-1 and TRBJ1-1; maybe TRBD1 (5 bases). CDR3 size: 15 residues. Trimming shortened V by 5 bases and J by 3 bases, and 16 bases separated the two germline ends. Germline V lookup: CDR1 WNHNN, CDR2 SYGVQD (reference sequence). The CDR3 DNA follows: TGCGCCAGCAGTTTTGGGGCTAACTCTGACACTGAAGCTTTCTTT. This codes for CASSFGANSDTEAFF.

CDR3 sequence reads: CAISDPVLSNQPQHF. CDR3 nucleotides: TGTGCCATCAGTGACCCGGTCCTGAGCAATCAGCCCCAGCATTTT. This sequence joins TRBV10-3 and TRBJ1-5; D gene ambiguous. The CDR3 contains 15 residues. Germline V CDR1 and CDR2: ENHRY, SYGVKD. Trimming stripped 3 bases from V and 1 base from J, with 10 bases between.

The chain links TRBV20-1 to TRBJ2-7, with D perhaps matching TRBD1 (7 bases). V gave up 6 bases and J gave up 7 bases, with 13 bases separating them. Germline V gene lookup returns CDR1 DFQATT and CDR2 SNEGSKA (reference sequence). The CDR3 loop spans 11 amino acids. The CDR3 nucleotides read TGCAGTGCCCGGGACAGCGGGGAGCAGTACTTC. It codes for CSARDSGEQYF.